Listed below are T cell receptor beta chains from one sample, sequenced in a study of blood T cells in healthy people across ages. TCRdb independently ran MiXCR on the 5' RACE reads; one entry per CDR3 protein. This sample has about 1,400,000 distinct CDR3 sequences, with approximately 59% found just once. Sequencing input: blood. These TCRs come from a man aged 18 to 29 in good health. The CDR3 runs from the conserved cysteine through the conserved F or W. Fields, in order: V gene, clone size, J gene, D gene, CDR3 DNA, CDR3 protein. The D gene is left open where the match is weak. Clone size is not always given. Where it is, it says once, few, many or a class for expanded clones.

V gene: TRBV7-9; clone size: .; J gene: TRBJ1-4; D gene: .; CDR3 DNA: TGTGCCAGCAGCGCCGATCAGGAAGGTGAAAAACTGTTTTTT; CDR3 protein: CASSADQEGEKLFF
V gene: TRBV5-4; clone size: .; J gene: TRBJ2-7; D gene: .; CDR3 DNA: TGTGCCAGCACTACACGGGGGGCAGGGTACGAGCAGTACTTC; CDR3 protein: CASTTRGAGYEQYF
V gene: TRBV4-1; clone size: .; J gene: TRBJ1-4; D gene: .; CDR3 DNA: TGCGCCAGCAGCCAACGGTCCTGGAGGGTCAGGGCCGCGAGTGAAAAACTGTTTTTT; CDR3 protein: CASSQRSWRVRAASEKLFF
V gene: TRBV20-1; clone size: .; J gene: TRBJ2-5; D gene: TRBD1; CDR3 DNA: TGCAGTGCTCCAGGTTTAGAGGGACAGGGCTTGACCCAGTACTTC; CDR3 protein: CSAPGLEGQGLTQYF
V gene: TRBV15; clone size: .; J gene: TRBJ2-3; D gene: .; CDR3 DNA: TGTGCCACGAGGACGGTCATTAGCACAGATACGCAGTATTTT; CDR3 protein: CATRTVISTDTQYF
V gene: TRBV20-1; clone size: .; J gene: TRBJ1-2; D gene: .; CDR3 DNA: TGCAGTGCCAGACCAGATGGGGGTGGTGGCTACACCTTC; CDR3 protein: CSARPDGGGGYTF
V gene: TRBV12-3/TRBV12-4; clone size: .; J gene: TRBJ2-3; D gene: TRBD1; CDR3 DNA: TGTGCCAGCAGTTTACAGGGGGCTATTGATACGCAGTATTTT; CDR3 protein: CASSLQGAIDTQYF
V gene: TRBV20-1; clone size: .; J gene: TRBJ2-7; D gene: TRBD2; CDR3 DNA: TGCAGTGCTAGAGAAGTCCCTCGGCTAGCGGGAGGGTACGAGCAGTACTTC; CDR3 protein: CSAREVPRLAGGYEQYF
V gene: TRBV7-9; clone size: few; J gene: TRBJ2-5; D gene: .; CDR3 DNA: TGTGCCAGCAGCCCTACGGGGAACAATGAGCAGTACTTC; CDR3 protein: CASSPTGNNEQYF
V gene: TRBV11-2; clone size: .; J gene: TRBJ2-1; D gene: TRBD2; CDR3 DNA: TGTGCCAGCAGCTTAGGGGGGAGGGCCGGCAATGAGCAGTTCTTC; CDR3 protein: CASSLGGRAGNEQFF
V gene: TRBV27; clone size: few; J gene: TRBJ2-7; D gene: .; CDR3 DNA: TGTGCCAGCACCGTAATGGGGGGTGATGAGCAGTACTTC; CDR3 protein: CASTVMGGDEQYF
V gene: TRBV11-1; clone size: .; J gene: TRBJ1-2; D gene: .; CDR3 DNA: TGTGCCAGCAGCTCCAGAGGTCCTAACTATGGCTACACCTTC; CDR3 protein: CASSSRGPNYGYTF
V gene: TRBV12-5; clone size: .; J gene: TRBJ1-3; D gene: .; CDR3 DNA: TGTGCTAGTGGTTTGTTCAGGACGCTCTCTGGAAACACCATATATTTT; CDR3 protein: CASGLFRTLSGNTIYF
V gene: TRBV7-9; clone size: few; J gene: TRBJ2-1; D gene: .; CDR3 DNA: TGTGCCAGCAGCGAGGCTGACGTATCCGGGCAAGACACTGAGCAGTTCTTC; CDR3 protein: CASSEADVSGQDTEQFF
V gene: TRBV15; clone size: .; J gene: TRBJ1-2; D gene: .; CDR3 DNA: TGTGCCACCAGCAGAGGACGGGATAACTGTGGCTACACCTTC; CDR3 protein: CATSRGRDNCGYTF
V gene: TRBV7-2; clone size: .; J gene: TRBJ2-3; D gene: .; CDR3 DNA: TGTGCCAGCAACGCCCGCCTGGGGGGGGCGTTCACAGATACGCAGTATTTT; CDR3 protein: CASNARLGGAFTDTQYF
V gene: TRBV9; clone size: few; J gene: TRBJ1-2; D gene: .; CDR3 DNA: TGTGCCAGCAGCGTAGCAGCGGTCGGGGGCGCGTATGGCTACACCTTC; CDR3 protein: CASSVAAVGGAYGYTF
V gene: TRBV7-8; clone size: few; J gene: TRBJ2-7; D gene: .; CDR3 DNA: TGTGCCAGCAGCTCCCCCGAAGAGTCCTACGAGCAGTACTTC; CDR3 protein: CASSSPEESYEQYF
V gene: TRBV15; clone size: few; J gene: TRBJ2-1; D gene: .; CDR3 DNA: TGTGCCACCAGCAGAGATCGGGACTCCGTCAACAATGAGCAGTTCTTC; CDR3 protein: CATSRDRDSVNNEQFF
V gene: TRBV7-9; clone size: .; J gene: TRBJ2-2; D gene: .; CDR3 DNA: TGTGCCAGCAGCGCAACATCTGAACTCACCGGGGAGCTGTTTTTT; CDR3 protein: CASSATSELTGELFF
V gene: TRBV7-2; clone size: .; J gene: TRBJ2-1; D gene: .; CDR3 DNA: TGTGCCAGCAGCTTAGTGTCCGCAAACAATGAGCAGTTCTTC; CDR3 protein: CASSLVSANNEQFF
V gene: TRBV28; clone size: .; J gene: TRBJ2-3; D gene: .; CDR3 DNA: TGTGCCAGCAGTTTCATCACCGTTCCTGGCACAGATACGCAGTATTTT; CDR3 protein: CASSFITVPGTDTQYF
V gene: TRBV14; clone size: .; J gene: TRBJ2-3; D gene: .; CDR3 DNA: TGTGCCAGCAGCCAAGCTACAGGGCTGTTTGCAGATACGCAGTATTTT; CDR3 protein: CASSQATGLFADTQYF
V gene: TRBV5-1; clone size: .; J gene: TRBJ2-6; D gene: .; CDR3 DNA: TGCGCCAGCAGCTTGGGGGAGTTCTCTGGGGCCAACGTCCTGACTTTC; CDR3 protein: CASSLGEFSGANVLTF
V gene: TRBV4-1; clone size: .; J gene: TRBJ2-6; D gene: .; CDR3 DNA: TGCGCCAGCAGCCAGAACAGGGCAAGTGGGGCCAACGTCCTGACTTTC; CDR3 protein: CASSQNRASGANVLTF
V gene: TRBV4-1; clone size: few; J gene: TRBJ1-2; D gene: .; CDR3 DNA: TGCGCCAGCAGCCAAGCCAGAACGGATGGCTACACCTTC; CDR3 protein: CASSQARTDGYTF
V gene: TRBV12-3/TRBV12-4; clone size: .; J gene: TRBJ2-7; D gene: TRBD2; CDR3 DNA: TGTGCCAGCAACATAGCGGGGAACTACGAGCAGTACTTC; CDR3 protein: CASNIAGNYEQYF
V gene: TRBV28; clone size: .; J gene: TRBJ1-1; D gene: .; CDR3 DNA: TGTGCCAGCAGGGAAAAGGGGCTAGCTTTCTTT; CDR3 protein: CASREKGLAFF
V gene: TRBV10-3; clone size: .; J gene: TRBJ2-5; D gene: TRBD2; CDR3 DNA: TGTGCCATCAGTGAGCCAGCGGGGAGGACCCAGTACTTC; CDR3 protein: CAISEPAGRTQYF
V gene: TRBV18; clone size: .; J gene: TRBJ2-7; D gene: TRBD2; CDR3 DNA: TGTGCCAGCTCACCGGGACTAGCTAGGAACGAGCAGTACTTC; CDR3 protein: CASSPGLARNEQYF
V gene: TRBV7-9; clone size: .; J gene: TRBJ1-2; D gene: .; CDR3 DNA: TGTGCCAGCAGCTTAGCTAATGCACACCACCCATCGGAGGGCTACACCTTC; CDR3 protein: CASSLANAHHPSEGYTF
V gene: TRBV2; clone size: .; J gene: TRBJ2-5; D gene: .; CDR3 DNA: TGTGCCAGCTACAGGGAAGGACAGGAGACCCAGTACTTC; CDR3 protein: CASYREGQETQYF
V gene: TRBV7-9; clone size: .; J gene: TRBJ2-3; D gene: TRBD2; CDR3 DNA: TGTGCCAGCAGCCCGAGCGGGAGTAGGGAGGATACGCAGTATTTT; CDR3 protein: CASSPSGSREDTQYF
V gene: TRBV7-2; clone size: .; J gene: TRBJ2-5; D gene: .; CDR3 DNA: TGTGCCAGCAGCTTAGCCCCGTACGGAACTGAGACCCAGTACTTC; CDR3 protein: CASSLAPYGTETQYF
V gene: TRBV11-2; clone size: .; J gene: TRBJ2-5; D gene: .; CDR3 DNA: TGTGCCAGCAGCCAGACAGTGGGGGAGACCCAGTACTTC; CDR3 protein: CASSQTVGETQYF
V gene: TRBV11-2; clone size: .; J gene: TRBJ2-2; D gene: .; CDR3 DNA: TGTGCCAGCAGCTTAGATTCGGTGCAGGGTACCGGGGAGCTGTTTTTT; CDR3 protein: CASSLDSVQGTGELFF
V gene: TRBV7-6; clone size: .; J gene: TRBJ2-3; D gene: .; CDR3 DNA: TGTGCCAGCAGCTTAGGGGGACCCGGGACCGAGCAGTATTTT; CDR3 protein: CASSLGGPGTEQYF
V gene: TRBV20-1; clone size: once; J gene: TRBJ2-3; D gene: .; CDR3 DNA: TGCAGTGCTAGAGACCACCTACTTGTAGAAATAGATACGCAGTATTTT; CDR3 protein: CSARDHLLVEIDTQYF
V gene: TRBV4-3; clone size: .; J gene: TRBJ2-1; D gene: TRBD1; CDR3 DNA: TGCGCCAGCAGCCAAGAGTGGCGACAGGGTTACAATGAGCAGTTCTTC; CDR3 protein: CASSQEWRQGYNEQFF
V gene: TRBV6-1; clone size: .; J gene: TRBJ2-7; D gene: .; CDR3 DNA: TGTGCCAGCAGAAACTCCGCCGCCGAGCAGTACTTC; CDR3 protein: CASRNSAAEQYF
V gene: TRBV12-3/TRBV12-4; clone size: .; J gene: TRBJ2-1; D gene: TRBD1; CDR3 DNA: TGTGCCAGCAGCCGAGCCGGGACAGGGTGCTGGTTCTTC; CDR3 protein: CASSRAGTGCWFF
V gene: TRBV20-1; clone size: .; J gene: TRBJ2-1; D gene: .; CDR3 DNA: TGCAGTGCTAGATTCCCGGTCTACAATGAGCAGTTCTTC; CDR3 protein: CSARFPVYNEQFF
V gene: TRBV12-3/TRBV12-4; clone size: few; J gene: TRBJ2-3; D gene: .; CDR3 DNA: TGTGCCAGCACTCGGTTAACTAGCACAGATACGCAGTATTTT; CDR3 protein: CASTRLTSTDTQYF
V gene: TRBV3-1; clone size: few; J gene: TRBJ1-1; D gene: TRBD1; CDR3 DNA: TGTGCCAGCAGCCAAAGGTGGACAGGGGGAGGGACTGAAGCTTTCTTT; CDR3 protein: CASSQRWTGGGTEAFF
V gene: TRBV5-4; clone size: .; J gene: TRBJ1-2; D gene: .; CDR3 DNA: TGTGCCAGCAGCCGAAGAGGACCCAACTATGGCTACACCTTC; CDR3 protein: CASSRRGPNYGYTF
V gene: TRBV6-5; clone size: .; J gene: TRBJ2-5; D gene: .; CDR3 DNA: TGTGCCAGCAGTGCCGAAGGGATCGGGACCCAGTACTTC; CDR3 protein: CASSAEGIGTQYF
V gene: TRBV3-1; clone size: .; J gene: TRBJ1-2; D gene: .; CDR3 DNA: TGTGCCAGCAGCCAAGCCTCAAAACGAGAGCGTGGCTACACCTTC; CDR3 protein: CASSQASKRERGYTF
V gene: TRBV4-1; clone size: .; J gene: TRBJ2-5; D gene: .; CDR3 DNA: TGCGCCAGCAGCCAAGATAGAGTGTCAGGGACAGAGACCCAGTACTTC; CDR3 protein: CASSQDRVSGTETQYF
V gene: TRBV24-1; clone size: .; J gene: TRBJ2-3; D gene: TRBD1; CDR3 DNA: TGTGCCACCAGTGATTCTCCAGGGACAGGGGTTCGGGCAGATACGCAGTATTTT; CDR3 protein: CATSDSPGTGVRADTQYF
V gene: TRBV29-1; clone size: .; J gene: TRBJ1-1; D gene: .; CDR3 DNA: TGTAGAACAGTGATGAACACTGAAGCTTTCTTT; CDR3 protein: CRTVMNTEAFF
V gene: TRBV7-9; clone size: once; J gene: TRBJ1-1; D gene: TRBD1; CDR3 DNA: TGTGCCAGCAGTCAATCGGCCAGGGGGCTTAGTGAAGCTTTCTTT; CDR3 protein: CASSQSARGLSEAFF
V gene: TRBV25-1; clone size: few; J gene: TRBJ2-5; D gene: .; CDR3 DNA: TGTGCCAGCAGGCAGTGGGAGACCCAGTACTTC; CDR3 protein: CASRQWETQYF
V gene: TRBV4-1; clone size: .; J gene: TRBJ2-3; D gene: TRBD2; CDR3 DNA: TGCGCCAGCAGTCAACCACTAGCGGGAGTGTTGGATACGCAGTATTTT; CDR3 protein: CASSQPLAGVLDTQYF
V gene: TRBV13; clone size: few; J gene: TRBJ2-5; D gene: TRBD1; CDR3 DNA: TGTGCCAGCAGCACCAAGGACAGGGAAGCGGAGACCCAGTACTTC; CDR3 protein: CASSTKDREAETQYF
V gene: TRBV2; clone size: .; J gene: TRBJ2-1; D gene: TRBD2; CDR3 DNA: TGTGCCAGCACCGAGGTTAGCGGGAGGTCGGGCGAGCAGTTCTTC; CDR3 protein: CASTEVSGRSGEQFF
V gene: TRBV7-2; clone size: .; J gene: TRBJ1-1; D gene: .; CDR3 DNA: TGTGCCAGCAGCGCATCAGGGGCTGAAGCTTTCTTT; CDR3 protein: CASSASGAEAFF